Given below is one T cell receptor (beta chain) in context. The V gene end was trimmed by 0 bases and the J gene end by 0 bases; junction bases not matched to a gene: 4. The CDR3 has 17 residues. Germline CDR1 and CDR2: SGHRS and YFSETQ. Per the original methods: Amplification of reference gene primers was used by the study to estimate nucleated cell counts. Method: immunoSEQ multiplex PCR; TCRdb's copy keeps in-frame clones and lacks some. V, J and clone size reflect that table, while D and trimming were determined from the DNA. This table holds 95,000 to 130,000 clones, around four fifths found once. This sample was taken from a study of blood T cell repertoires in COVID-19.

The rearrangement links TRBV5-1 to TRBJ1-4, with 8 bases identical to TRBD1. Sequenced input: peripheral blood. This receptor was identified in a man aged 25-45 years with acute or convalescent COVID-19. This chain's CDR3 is CASSLDRGNPTNEKLFF. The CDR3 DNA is TGCGCCAGCAGCTTGGACAGGGGGAATCCAACTAATGAAAAACTGTTTTTT.